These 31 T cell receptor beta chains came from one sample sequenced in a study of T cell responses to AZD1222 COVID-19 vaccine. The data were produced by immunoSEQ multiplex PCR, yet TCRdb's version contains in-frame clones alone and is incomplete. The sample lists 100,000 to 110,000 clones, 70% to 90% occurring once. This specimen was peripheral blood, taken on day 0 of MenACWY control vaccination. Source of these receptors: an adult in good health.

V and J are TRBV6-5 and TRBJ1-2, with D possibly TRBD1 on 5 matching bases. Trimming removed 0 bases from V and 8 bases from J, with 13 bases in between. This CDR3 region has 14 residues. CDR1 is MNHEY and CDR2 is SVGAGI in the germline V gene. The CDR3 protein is CASSYSRGVRGYTF. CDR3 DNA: TGTGCCAGCAGTTACTCGAGAGGGGTCAGGGGCTACACCTTC.

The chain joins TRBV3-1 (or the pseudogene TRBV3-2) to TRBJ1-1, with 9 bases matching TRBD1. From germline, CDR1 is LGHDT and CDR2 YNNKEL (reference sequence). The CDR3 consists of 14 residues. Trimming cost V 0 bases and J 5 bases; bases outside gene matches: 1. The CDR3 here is CASSQEDRGTEAFF. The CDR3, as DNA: TGTGCCAGCAGCCAAGAGGACAGGGGTACTGAAGCTTTCTTT.

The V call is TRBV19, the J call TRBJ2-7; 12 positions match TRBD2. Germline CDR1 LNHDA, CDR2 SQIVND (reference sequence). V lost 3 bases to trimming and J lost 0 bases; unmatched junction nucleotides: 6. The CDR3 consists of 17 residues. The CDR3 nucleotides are TGTGCCAGTAGTATTGGTGGACTAGCGGGAAGCTCCTACGAGCAGTACTTC. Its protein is CASSIGGLAGSSYEQYF.

The CDR3 protein is CASSPSEDTGELFF. CDR3 nucleotide sequence: TGTGCCAGCTCACCATCTGAGGACACCGGGGAGCTGTTTTTT. The rearrangement links TRBV18 to TRBJ2-2; D remains unclear. This CDR3 has 14 residues. The ends were cut back, 2 bases at V and 3 bases at J, with 7 bases in the middle. In germline, CDR1 is KGHSH, CDR2 LQKENI.

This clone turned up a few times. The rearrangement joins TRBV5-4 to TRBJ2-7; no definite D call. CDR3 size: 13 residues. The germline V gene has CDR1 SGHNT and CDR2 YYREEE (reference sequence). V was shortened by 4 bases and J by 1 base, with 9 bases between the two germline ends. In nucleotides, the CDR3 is TGTGCCAGCAGCCATTGGGCTTCCTACGAGCAGTACTTC. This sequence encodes CASSHWASYEQYF.

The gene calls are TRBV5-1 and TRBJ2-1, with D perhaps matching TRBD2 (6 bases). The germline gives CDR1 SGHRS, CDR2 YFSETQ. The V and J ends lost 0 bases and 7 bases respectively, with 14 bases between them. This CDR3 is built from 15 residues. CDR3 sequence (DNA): TGCGCCAGCAGCTTGGATGGAATTGGGGGGAATGAGCAGTTCTTC. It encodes CASSLDGIGGNEQFF.

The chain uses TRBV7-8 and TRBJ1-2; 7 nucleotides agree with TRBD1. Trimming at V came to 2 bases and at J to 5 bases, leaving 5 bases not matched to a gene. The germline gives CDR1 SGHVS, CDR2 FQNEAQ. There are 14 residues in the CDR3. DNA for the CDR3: TGTGCCAGCAGCTTAACCGGGACAGCTTATGGCTACACCTTC. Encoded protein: CASSLTGTAYGYTF. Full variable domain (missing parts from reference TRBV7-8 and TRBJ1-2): GAGVSQSPRYKVAKRGQDVALRCDPISGHVSLFWYQQALGQGPEFLTYFQNEAQLDKSGLPSDRFFAERPEGSVSTLKIQRTQQEDSAVYLCASSLTGTAYGYTFGSGTRLTVV.

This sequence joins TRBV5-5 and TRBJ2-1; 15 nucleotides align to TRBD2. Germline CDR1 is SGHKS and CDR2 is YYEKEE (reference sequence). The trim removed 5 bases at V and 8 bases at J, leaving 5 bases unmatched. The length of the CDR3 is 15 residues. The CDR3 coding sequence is TGTGCCAGCAGTATTGGACTAGCGGGGGGGTATGAGCAGTTCTTC. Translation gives CASSIGLAGGYEQFF.

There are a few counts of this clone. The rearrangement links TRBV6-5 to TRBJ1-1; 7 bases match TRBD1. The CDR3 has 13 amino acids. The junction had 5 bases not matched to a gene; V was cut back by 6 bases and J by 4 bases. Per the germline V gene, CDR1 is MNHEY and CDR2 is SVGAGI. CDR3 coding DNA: TGTGCCAGCAGAGACAGGGATGGCACTGAAGCTTTCTTT. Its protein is CASRDRDGTEAFF.

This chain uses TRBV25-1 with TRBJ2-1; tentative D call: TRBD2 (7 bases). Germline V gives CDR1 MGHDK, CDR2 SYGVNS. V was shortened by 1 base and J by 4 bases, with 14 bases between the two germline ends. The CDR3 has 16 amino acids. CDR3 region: CASSEWGGLGYNEQFF. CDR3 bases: TGTGCCAGCAGTGAATGGGGGGGGCTCGGTTACAATGAGCAGTTCTTC.

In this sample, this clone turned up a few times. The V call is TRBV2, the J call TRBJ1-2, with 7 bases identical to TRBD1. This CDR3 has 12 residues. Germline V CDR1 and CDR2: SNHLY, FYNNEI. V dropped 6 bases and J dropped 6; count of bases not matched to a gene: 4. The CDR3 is CASSGQEHGYTF. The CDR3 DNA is TGTGCCAGCAGCGGACAGGAGCATGGCTACACCTTC.

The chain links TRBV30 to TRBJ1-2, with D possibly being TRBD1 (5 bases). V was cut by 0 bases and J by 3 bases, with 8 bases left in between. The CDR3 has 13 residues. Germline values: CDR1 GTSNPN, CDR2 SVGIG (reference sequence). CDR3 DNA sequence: TGTGCCTGGAGTGTGGCCAGGGACTATGGCTACACCTTC. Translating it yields CAWSVARDYGYTF. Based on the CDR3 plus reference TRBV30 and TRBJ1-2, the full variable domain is SQTIHQWPATLVQPVGSPLSLECTVEGTSNPNLYWYRQAAGRGLQLLFYSVGIGQISSEVPQNLSASRPQDRQFILSSKKLLLSDSGFYLCAWSVARDYGYTFGSGTRLTVV.

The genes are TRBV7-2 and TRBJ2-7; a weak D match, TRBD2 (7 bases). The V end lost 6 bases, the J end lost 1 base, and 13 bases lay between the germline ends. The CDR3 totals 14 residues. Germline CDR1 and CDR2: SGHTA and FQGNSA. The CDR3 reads CASRGGGTSYEQYF. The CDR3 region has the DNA TGTGCCAGCAGAGGGGGGGGTACGTCCTACGAGCAGTACTTC.

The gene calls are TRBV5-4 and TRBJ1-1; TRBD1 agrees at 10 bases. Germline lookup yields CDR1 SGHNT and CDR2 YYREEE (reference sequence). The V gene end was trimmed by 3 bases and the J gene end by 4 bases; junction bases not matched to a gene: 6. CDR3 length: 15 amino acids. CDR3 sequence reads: CASSSGTGVTTEAFF. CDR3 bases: TGTGCCAGCAGCTCCGGGACAGGGGTGACCACTGAAGCTTTCTTT.

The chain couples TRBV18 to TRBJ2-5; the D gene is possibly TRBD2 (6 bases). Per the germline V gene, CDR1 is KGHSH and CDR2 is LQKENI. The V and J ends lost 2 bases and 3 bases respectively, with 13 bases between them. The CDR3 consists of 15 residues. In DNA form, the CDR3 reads TGTGCCAGCTCACCAAGGGCGGGACCTAAAGAGACCCAGTACTTC. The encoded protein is CASSPRAGPKETQYF.

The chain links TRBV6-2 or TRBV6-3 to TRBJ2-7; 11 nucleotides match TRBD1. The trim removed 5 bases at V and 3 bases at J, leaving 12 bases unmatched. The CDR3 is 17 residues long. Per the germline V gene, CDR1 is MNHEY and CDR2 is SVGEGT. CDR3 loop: CASSDLGQGAMGYEQYF. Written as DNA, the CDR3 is TGTGCCAGCAGTGACTTAGGACAGGGGGCAATGGGCTACGAGCAGTACTTC.

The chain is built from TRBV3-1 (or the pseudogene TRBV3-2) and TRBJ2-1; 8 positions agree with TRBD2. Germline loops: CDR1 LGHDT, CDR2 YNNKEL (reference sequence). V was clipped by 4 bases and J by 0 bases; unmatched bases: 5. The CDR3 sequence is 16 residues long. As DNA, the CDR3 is TGTGCCAGCAGCCTCCCCCTAGCGGGCTCCTACAATGAGCAGTTCTTC. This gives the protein CASSLPLAGSYNEQFF.

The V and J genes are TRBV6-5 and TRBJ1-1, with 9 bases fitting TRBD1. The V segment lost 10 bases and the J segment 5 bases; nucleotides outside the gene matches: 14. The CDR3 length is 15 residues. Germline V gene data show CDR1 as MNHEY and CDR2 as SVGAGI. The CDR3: CATTPPGQGRTEAFF. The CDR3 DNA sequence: TGTGCCACCACACCCCCGGGACAGGGAAGAACTGAAGCTTTCTTT.

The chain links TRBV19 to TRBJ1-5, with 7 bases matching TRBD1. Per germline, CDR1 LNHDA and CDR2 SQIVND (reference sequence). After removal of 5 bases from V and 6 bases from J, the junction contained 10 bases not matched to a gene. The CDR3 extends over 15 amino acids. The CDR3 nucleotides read TGTGCCAGTAGTTTGTCAGGGGGTGGTGGTCAGCCCCAGCATTTT. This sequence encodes CASSLSGGGGQPQHF.

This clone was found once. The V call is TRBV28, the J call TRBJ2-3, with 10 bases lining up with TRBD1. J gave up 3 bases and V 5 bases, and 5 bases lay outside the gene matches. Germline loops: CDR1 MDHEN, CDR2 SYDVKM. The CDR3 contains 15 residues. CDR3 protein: CASSQRTGGTDTQYF. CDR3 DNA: TGTGCCAGCAGTCAAAGGACAGGGGGAACAGATACGCAGTATTTT. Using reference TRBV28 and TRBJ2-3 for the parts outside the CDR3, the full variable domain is DVKVTQSSRYLVKRTGEKVFLECVQDMDHENMFWYRQDPGLGLRLIYFSYDVKMKEKGDIPEGYSVSREKKERFSLILESASTNQTSMYLCASSQRTGGTDTQYFGPGTRLTVL.

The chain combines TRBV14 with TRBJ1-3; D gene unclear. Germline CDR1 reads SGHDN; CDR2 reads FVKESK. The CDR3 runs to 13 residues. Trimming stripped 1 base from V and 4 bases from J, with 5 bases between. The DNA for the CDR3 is TGTGCCAGCAGCCAAGCTACAGGAAACACCATATATTTT. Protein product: CASSQATGNTIYF.

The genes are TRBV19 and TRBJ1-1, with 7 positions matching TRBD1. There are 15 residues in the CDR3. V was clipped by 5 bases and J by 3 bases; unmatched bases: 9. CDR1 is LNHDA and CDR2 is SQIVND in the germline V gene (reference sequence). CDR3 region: CASSSIGTDHTEAFF. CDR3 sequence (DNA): TGTGCCAGTAGTTCGATCGGGACAGACCACACTGAAGCTTTCTTT.

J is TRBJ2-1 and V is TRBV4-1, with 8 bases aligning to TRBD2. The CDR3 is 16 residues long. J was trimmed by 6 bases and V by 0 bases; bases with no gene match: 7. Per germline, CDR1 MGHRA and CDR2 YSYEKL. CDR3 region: CASSQDGRLASNEQFF. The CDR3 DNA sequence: TGCGCCAGCAGCCAAGATGGTCGACTAGCGTCCAATGAGCAGTTCTTC.

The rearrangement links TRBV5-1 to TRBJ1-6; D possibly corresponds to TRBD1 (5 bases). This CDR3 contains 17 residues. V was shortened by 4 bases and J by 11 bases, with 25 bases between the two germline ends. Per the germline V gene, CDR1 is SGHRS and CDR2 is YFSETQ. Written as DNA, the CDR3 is TGCGCCAGCAGCCCCCGGGACGCCCCGGGGATCGTGGCACCCCTCCACTTT. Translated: CASSPRDAPGIVAPLHF.

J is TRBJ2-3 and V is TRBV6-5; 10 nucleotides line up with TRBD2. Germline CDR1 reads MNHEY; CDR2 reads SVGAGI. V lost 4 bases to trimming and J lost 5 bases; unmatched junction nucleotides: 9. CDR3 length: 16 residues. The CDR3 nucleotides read TGTGCCAGCAGTTTCCTACTAGCGGGGACCCGAGATACGCAGTATTTT. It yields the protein CASSFLLAGTRDTQYF.

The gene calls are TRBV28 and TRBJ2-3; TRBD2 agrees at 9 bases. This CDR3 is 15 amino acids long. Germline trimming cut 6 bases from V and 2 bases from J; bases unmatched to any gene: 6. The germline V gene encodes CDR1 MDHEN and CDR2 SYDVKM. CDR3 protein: CASSRTSEYTDTQYF. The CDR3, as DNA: TGTGCCAGCAGCAGGACTAGCGAGTACACAGATACGCAGTATTTT.

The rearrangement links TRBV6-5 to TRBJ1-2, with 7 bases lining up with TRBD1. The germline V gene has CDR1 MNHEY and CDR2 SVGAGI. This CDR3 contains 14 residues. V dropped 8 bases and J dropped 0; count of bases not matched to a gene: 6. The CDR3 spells CASGGDRSNYGYTF. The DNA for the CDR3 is TGTGCCAGCGGAGGGGACAGATCTAACTATGGCTACACCTTC.

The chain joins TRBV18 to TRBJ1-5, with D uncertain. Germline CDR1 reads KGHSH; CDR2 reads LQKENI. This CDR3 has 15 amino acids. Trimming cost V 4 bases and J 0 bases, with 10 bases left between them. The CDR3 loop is CASSLTDGSNQPQHF. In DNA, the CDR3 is TGTGCCAGCTCACTTACTGACGGTAGCAATCAGCCCCAGCATTTT.

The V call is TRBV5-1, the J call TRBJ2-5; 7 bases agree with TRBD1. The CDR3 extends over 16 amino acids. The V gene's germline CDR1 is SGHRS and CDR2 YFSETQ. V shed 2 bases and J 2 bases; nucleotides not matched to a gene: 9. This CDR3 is CASSLIGQAGQETQYF. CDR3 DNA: TGCGCCAGCAGCTTAATCGGACAGGCAGGGCAAGAGACCCAGTACTTC.

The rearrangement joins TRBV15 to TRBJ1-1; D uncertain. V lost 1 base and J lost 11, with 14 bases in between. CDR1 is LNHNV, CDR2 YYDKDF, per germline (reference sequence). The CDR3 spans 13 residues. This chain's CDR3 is CATSRGRMAAAFF. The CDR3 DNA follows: TGTGCCACCAGCAGAGGGAGGATGGCAGCGGCTTTCTTT. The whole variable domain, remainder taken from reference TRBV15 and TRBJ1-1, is DAMVIQNPRYQVTQFGKPVTLSCSQTLNHNVMYWYQQKSSQAPKLLFHYYDKDFNNEADTPDNFQSRRPNTSFCFLDIRSPGLGDTAMYLCATSRGRMAAAFFGQGTRLTVV.

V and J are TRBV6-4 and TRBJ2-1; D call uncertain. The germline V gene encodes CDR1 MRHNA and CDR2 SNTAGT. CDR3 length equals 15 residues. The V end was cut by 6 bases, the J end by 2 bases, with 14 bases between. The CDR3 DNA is TGTGCCAGCAGGACCAAGCAAGGTGCCTACAATGAGCAGTTCTTC. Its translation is CASRTKQGAYNEQFF.